One sample yielded the 5 T cell receptor beta chains listed below, sequenced in a study of cytomegalovirus exposure and HLA in healthy donors. The PCR ran on 60 Vbeta and 13 Jbeta primers. TCRdb's copy holds only in-frame clones and misses some; the assay was immunoSEQ multiplex PCR. The sample includes about 160,000 clones, more than 60% seen only once; the top ten take around 1.3%. The sample consisted of PBMCs. These receptors were collected from a woman aged 25 to 39 in good health and CMV-seronegative.

This chain uses TRBV18 with TRBJ1-1, with D perhaps TRBD1 (5 bases). The CDR3 is 16 residues long. The V end was cut by 2 bases, the J end by 11 bases, with 24 bases between. Germline CDR1 reads KGHSH; CDR2 reads LQKENI. The CDR3: CASSPGSRQLSAVAFF. DNA for the CDR3: TGTGCCAGCTCACCAGGGTCGAGACAGCTTTCCGCAGTGGCTTTCTTT. The full variable domain, rest sourced from reference TRBV18 and TRBJ1-1, is NAGVMQNPRHLVRRRGQEARLRCSPMKGHSHVYWYRQLPEEGLKFMVYLQKENIIDESGMPKERFSAEFPKEGPSILRIQQVVRGDSAAYFCASSPGSRQLSAVAFFGQGTRLTVV.

This clone was counted once. This sequence joins TRBV15 and TRBJ1-1, with a possible D match to TRBD1 (6 bases). Germline-derived CDR1 and CDR2 are LNHNV and YYDKDF (reference sequence). Trimming left V 3 bases short and J 9 bases short, with 11 bases between. This CDR3 spans 12 amino acids. DNA for the CDR3: TGTGCCACCAGCAGGGACAGTCTTCAAGCTTTCTTT. It specifies CATSRDSLQAFF.

The genes are TRBV19 and TRBJ2-1, with 10 positions matching TRBD2. The CDR3 loop spans 14 amino acids. The trim removed 5 bases at V and 4 bases at J, leaving 2 bases unmatched. CDR1 is LNHDA and CDR2 is SQIVND in the germline V gene (reference sequence). DNA of the CDR3: TGTGCCAGTAGTGCGGGACTAGCGTACAATGAGCAGTTCTTC. Protein: CASSAGLAYNEQFF.

This clone turned up a few times. The CDR3 loop reads CATSREENYGYTF. CDR3 bases: TGTGCCACCAGCAGAGAGGAGAACTATGGCTACACCTTC. V gene TRBV15 combines with J gene TRBJ1-2; no clear D gene. Trimming stripped 0 bases from V and 2 bases from J, with 4 bases between. The CDR3 runs 13 residues. Germline lookup yields CDR1 LNHNV and CDR2 YYDKDF (reference sequence).

The chain's CDR3 is CASTLNGQGIYEQYF. As DNA, the CDR3 is TGTGCCAGCACCCTCAATGGACAGGGGATCTACGAGCAGTACTTC. The rearrangement links TRBV6-5 to TRBJ2-7; 9 bases fit TRBD1. CDR3 size: 15 residues. V gave up 7 bases and J gave up 3 bases; unmatched junction bases: 10. Germline-derived CDR1 and CDR2 are MNHEY and SVGAGI.